One and the same sample provided the 17 T cell receptor beta chains below, sequenced in a study of blood T cell repertoires in COVID-19. Clones were sequenced by immunoSEQ multiplex PCR, and TCRdb holds only the in-frame ones, with some missing. The data contain 450,000 or so clones, about 90% of them singletons. The specimen sequenced was peripheral blood. Every receptor here comes from a man between 18 and 29 years old with COVID-19, enrolled during active disease.

The CDR3 loop is CASSIEQTDTQYF. CDR3 nucleotides: TGTGCCAGTAGTATAGAACAGACAGATACGCAGTATTTT. The chain recombines TRBV19 with TRBJ2-3; the D is unclear. Trimming removed 0 bases at V and 3 bases at J, with 4 bases between. Germline loops: CDR1 LNHDA, CDR2 SQIVND (reference sequence). This CDR3 region has 13 residues.

The CDR3 here is CASTWGGSSYNSPLHF. The DNA for the CDR3 is TGTGCCAGCACCTGGGGGGGAAGCTCCTATAATTCACCCCTCCACTTT. The V call is TRBV28, the J call TRBJ1-6, with D maybe TRBD1 (5 bases). Germline loops: CDR1 MDHEN, CDR2 SYDVKM. The CDR3 consists of 16 residues. V dropped 7 bases and J dropped 0 bases, with 13 bases sitting between them. Full variable domain (remainder filled in from reference TRBV28 and TRBJ1-6): DVKVTQSSRYLVKRTGEKVFLECVQDMDHENMFWYRQDPGLGLRLIYFSYDVKMKEKGDIPEGYSVSREKKERFSLILESASTNQTSMYLCASTWGGSSYNSPLHFGNGTRLTVT.

This chain joins TRBV5-5 and TRBJ2-5, with 12 bases fitting TRBD2. Germline V lookup: CDR1 SGHKS, CDR2 YYEKEE (reference sequence). The CDR3 contains 16 residues. V trimming: 0 bases; J trimming: 5 bases; junction bases outside the gene matches: 5. The CDR3 reads CASSLGTSGVRETQYF. As DNA, the CDR3 is TGTGCCAGCAGCTTGGGGACTAGCGGGGTGAGGGAGACCCAGTACTTC.

The chain carries TRBV24-1 and TRBJ2-6; the match to TRBD1 covers 8 bases. The V gene's germline CDR1 is KGHDR and CDR2 SFDVKD. CDR3 size: 14 residues. The V gene end was trimmed by 4 bases and the J gene end by 12 bases; junction bases not matched to a gene: 7. This CDR3 is CATSDQGQGGVLTF. The CDR3 DNA sequence: TGTGCCACCAGTGACCAAGGACAGGGCGGCGTCCTGACTTTC.

This rearrangement joins TRBV6-1 to TRBJ1-6; D remains ambiguous. V lost 1 base and J lost 9, with 7 bases in between. Germline-derived CDR1 and CDR2 are MNHNS and SASEGT. The CDR3 loop spans 13 amino acids. CDR3 residues: CASSEGLSSPLHF. In DNA form, the CDR3 reads TGTGCCAGCAGTGAAGGCCTTAGTTCACCCCTCCACTTT.

The chain recombines TRBV5-4 with TRBJ2-7; the D gene is possibly TRBD1 (6 bases). The CDR3 covers 17 residues. Germline CDR1 and CDR2: SGHNT and YYREEE (reference sequence). The V and J ends lost 0 bases and 6 bases respectively, with 22 bases between them. CDR3: CASSLGSLGTPTGEQYF. CDR3 sequence (DNA): TGTGCCAGCAGCTTGGGGAGTCTTGGGACACCGACGGGCGAGCAGTACTTC.

The chain recombines TRBV2 with TRBJ1-2; 7 positions match TRBD1. The CDR3 runs 12 residues. The V segment lost 6 bases and the J segment 4 bases; nucleotides outside the gene matches: 2. Germline assignment: CDR1 SNHLY and CDR2 FYNNEI. CDR3 coding DNA: TGTGCCAGCAGGGGGGACAGCTATGGCTACACCTTC. Its translation is CASRGDSYGYTF. The full variable domain, rest sourced from reference TRBV2 and TRBJ1-2, is EPEVTQTPSHQVTQMGQEVILRCVPISNHLYFYWYRQILGQKVEFLVSFYNNEISEKSEIFDDQFSVERPDGSNFTLKIRSTKLEDSAMYFCASRGDSYGYTFGSGTRLTVV.

The chain joins TRBV15 to TRBJ2-6, with D possibly being TRBD2 (6 bases). The V gene lost 3 bases and the J gene lost 3 bases, with 9 bases spanning the gap. The CDR3 totals 15 residues. Germline V CDR1 and CDR2: LNHNV, YYDKDF (reference sequence). CDR3 loop: CATSSGTGGANVLTF. The CDR3 nucleotides are TGTGCCACCAGCAGCGGGACTGGTGGGGCCAACGTCCTGACTTTC.

The chain carries TRBV7-2 and TRBJ2-5; D might be TRBD2 (6 bases). CDR1 is SGHTA and CDR2 is FQGNSA in the germline V gene. The CDR3 has 13 residues. Trimming shortened V by 5 bases and J by 3 bases, and 10 bases separated the two germline ends. The CDR3 loop is CASSAGPKETQYF. The CDR3 nucleotides are TGTGCCAGCAGCGCGGGACCAAAAGAGACCCAGTACTTC.

This sequence joins TRBV9 and TRBJ2-3; 13 nucleotides agree with TRBD2. The ends lost 2 bases at V and 4 bases at J; junction bases unmatched: 4. Germline V gene data show CDR1 as SGDLS and CDR2 as YYNGEE. The CDR3 has 16 residues. Here the CDR3 reads CASSVTSGRAADTQYF. The CDR3 DNA follows: TGTGCCAGCAGCGTTACTAGCGGGAGGGCCGCAGATACGCAGTATTTT.

The chain is built from TRBV12-5 and TRBJ2-2; 8 bases fit TRBD2. Unmatched junction bases numbered 7, after V lost 5 bases and J lost 5 bases. The V gene's germline CDR1 is LGHNT and CDR2 FRNRAP. CDR3 length: 15 amino acids. This chain's CDR3 is CASGPGTRRTGELFF. CDR3 DNA: TGTGCTAGTGGTCCGGGGACTAGGAGAACCGGGGAGCTGTTTTTT. Together with reference TRBV12-5 and TRBJ2-2, the CDR3 gives the full variable domain: DARVTQTPRHKVTEMGQEVTMRCQPILGHNTVFWYRQTMMQGLELLAYFRNRAPLDDSGMPKDRFSAEMPDATLATLKIQPSEPRDSAVYFCASGPGTRRTGELFFGEGSRLTVL.

This clone appeared once. This chain uses TRBV5-4 with TRBJ2-3, with TRBD2 matching over 12 bases. The V gene's germline CDR1 is SGHNT and CDR2 YYREEE (reference sequence). The CDR3 totals 18 residues. Germline trimming cut 7 bases from V and 3 bases from J; bases unmatched to any gene: 15. The CDR3 region has the DNA TGTGCCAGCTCCTCCGGATTCCTGACTAGCGGGGGTACAGATACGCAGTATTTT. As protein: CASSSGFLTSGGTDTQYF.

The genes are TRBV28 and TRBJ1-2, with unresolved D. The V gene's germline CDR1 is MDHEN and CDR2 SYDVKM. V dropped 5 bases and J dropped 8 bases, with 12 bases sitting between them. This CDR3 is 12 amino acids long. The chain's CDR3 is CASSVPRWGYTF. The CDR3 DNA is TGTGCCAGCAGTGTGCCGCGTTGGGGCTACACCTTC.

The sample holds one count of this clone. The CDR3 DNA reads as TGCGCCAGCAGCTTGGGGACTGAGCTGTTTTTT. Amino acid sequence: CASSLGTELFF. The genes are TRBV5-1 and TRBJ2-2; TRBD2 is a possible D gene (5 bases). Deletions cut 0 bases from V and 11 bases from J, with 5 bases between. The CDR3 extends over 11 amino acids. CDR1 is SGHRS, CDR2 YFSETQ, per germline.

The gene calls are TRBV18 and TRBJ2-5; D is perhaps TRBD2 (6 bases). Trimming pared 6 bases from V and 2 bases from J, leaving 10 bases between. Germline CDR1 and CDR2: KGHSH and LQKENI. This CDR3 spans 13 amino acids. The CDR3: CASSGGEQETQYF. In DNA, the CDR3 is TGTGCCAGCTCGGGCGGGGAACAAGAGACCCAGTACTTC.

The gene calls are TRBV5-1 and TRBJ2-1; D remains ambiguous. The CDR3 is 14 amino acids. From germline, CDR1 is SGHRS and CDR2 YFSETQ. V lost 1 base and J 6 bases, leaving 11 bases between the germline ends. The CDR3 nucleotides are TGCGCCAGCAGCTTGAGCTTAGGCGGCAATGAGCAGTTCTTC. It translates to CASSLSLGGNEQFF.

This clone was seen more than once but under ten times. The J gene is TRBJ1-6, the V gene TRBV25-1; D is ambiguous. V was cut by 4 bases and J by 3 bases, with 7 bases left in between. Per germline, CDR1 MGHDK and CDR2 SYGVNS. The CDR3 extends over 14 amino acids. The chain's CDR3 is CASSGSNYNSPLHF. CDR3 sequence (DNA): TGTGCCAGCAGTGGGAGCAACTATAATTCACCCCTCCACTTT.